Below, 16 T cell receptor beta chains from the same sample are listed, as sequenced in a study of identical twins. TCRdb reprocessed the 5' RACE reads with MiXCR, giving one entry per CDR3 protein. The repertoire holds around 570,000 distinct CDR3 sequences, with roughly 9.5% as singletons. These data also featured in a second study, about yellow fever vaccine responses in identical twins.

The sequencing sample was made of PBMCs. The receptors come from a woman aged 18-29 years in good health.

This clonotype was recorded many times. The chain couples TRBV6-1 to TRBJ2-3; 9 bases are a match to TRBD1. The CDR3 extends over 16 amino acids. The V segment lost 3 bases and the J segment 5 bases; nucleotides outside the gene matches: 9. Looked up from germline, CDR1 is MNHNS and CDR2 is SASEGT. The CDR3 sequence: CASSDPPGQGVDTQYF. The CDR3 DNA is TGTGCCAGCAGTGACCCCCCGGGACAGGGAGTAGATACGCAGTATTTT.

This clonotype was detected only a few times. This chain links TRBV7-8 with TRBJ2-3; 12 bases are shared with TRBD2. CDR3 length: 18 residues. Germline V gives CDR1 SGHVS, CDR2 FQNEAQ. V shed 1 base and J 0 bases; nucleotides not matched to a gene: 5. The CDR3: CASSLDLAGGISTDTQYF. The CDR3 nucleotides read TGTGCCAGCAGCTTAGACCTAGCGGGGGGGATTAGCACAGATACGCAGTATTTT.

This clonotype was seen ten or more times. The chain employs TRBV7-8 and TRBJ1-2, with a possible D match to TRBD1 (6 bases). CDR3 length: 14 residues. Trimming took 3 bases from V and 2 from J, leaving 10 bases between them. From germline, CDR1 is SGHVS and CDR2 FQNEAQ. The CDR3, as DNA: TGTGCCAGCAGCTTCGGGACACCCAACTATGGCTACACCTTC. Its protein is CASSFGTPNYGYTF.

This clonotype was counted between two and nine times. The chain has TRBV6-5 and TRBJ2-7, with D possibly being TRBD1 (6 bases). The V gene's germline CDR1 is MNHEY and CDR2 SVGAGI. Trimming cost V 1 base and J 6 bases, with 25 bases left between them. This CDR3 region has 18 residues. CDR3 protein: CASSYFSPRTAQKVEQYF. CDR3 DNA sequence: TGTGCCAGCAGTTACTTCTCACCCCGGACAGCCCAAAAGGTCGAGCAGTACTTC.

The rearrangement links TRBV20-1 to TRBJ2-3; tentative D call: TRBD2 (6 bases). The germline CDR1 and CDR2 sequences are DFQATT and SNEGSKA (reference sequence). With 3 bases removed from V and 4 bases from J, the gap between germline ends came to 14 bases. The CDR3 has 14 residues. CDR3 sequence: CSASTSSSADTQYF. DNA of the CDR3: TGCAGTGCTAGCACGTCCTCTAGCGCAGATACGCAGTATTTT.

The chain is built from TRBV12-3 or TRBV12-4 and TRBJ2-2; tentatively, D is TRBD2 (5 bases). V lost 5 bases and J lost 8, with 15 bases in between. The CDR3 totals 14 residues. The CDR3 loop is CASSRRTATGELFF. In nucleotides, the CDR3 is TGTGCCAGCAGTAGGAGGACCGCGACTGGGGAGCTGTTTTTT.

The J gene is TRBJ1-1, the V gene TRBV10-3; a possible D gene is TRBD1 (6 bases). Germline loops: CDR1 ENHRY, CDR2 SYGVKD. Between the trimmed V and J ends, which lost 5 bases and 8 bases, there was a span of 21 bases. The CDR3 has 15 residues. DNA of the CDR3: TGTGCCATCAGTCGGGACACCTTCGAGATCTCAGAAGCTTTCTTT. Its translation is CAISRDTFEISEAFF.

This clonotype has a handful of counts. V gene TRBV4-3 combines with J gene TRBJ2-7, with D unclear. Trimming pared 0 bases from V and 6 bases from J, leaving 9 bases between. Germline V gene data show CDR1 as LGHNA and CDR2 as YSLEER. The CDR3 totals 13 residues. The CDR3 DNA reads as TGCGCCAGCAGCCAAGATAAGTGGTTCGAGCAGTACTTC. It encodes CASSQDKWFEQYF.

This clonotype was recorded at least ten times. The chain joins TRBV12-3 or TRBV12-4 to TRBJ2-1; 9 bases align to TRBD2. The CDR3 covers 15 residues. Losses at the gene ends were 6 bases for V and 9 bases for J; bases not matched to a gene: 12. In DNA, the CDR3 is TGTGCCAGCAGCTCCTCTAGCGGGAACCCCCCTGAGCAGTTCTTC. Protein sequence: CASSSSSGNPPEQFF.

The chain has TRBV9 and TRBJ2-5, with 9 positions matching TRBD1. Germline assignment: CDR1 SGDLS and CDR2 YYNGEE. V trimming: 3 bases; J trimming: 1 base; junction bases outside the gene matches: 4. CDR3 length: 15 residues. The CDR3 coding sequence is TGTGCCAGCAGCGCGACAGGGGGGGGCCAAGAGACCCAGTACTTC. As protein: CASSATGGGQETQYF. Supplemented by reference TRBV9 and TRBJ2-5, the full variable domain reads DSGVTQTPKHLITATGQRVTLRCSPRSGDLSVYWYQQSLDQGLQFLIQYYNGEERAKGNILERFSAQQFPDLHSELNLSSLELGDSALYFCASSATGGGQETQYFGPGTRLLVL.

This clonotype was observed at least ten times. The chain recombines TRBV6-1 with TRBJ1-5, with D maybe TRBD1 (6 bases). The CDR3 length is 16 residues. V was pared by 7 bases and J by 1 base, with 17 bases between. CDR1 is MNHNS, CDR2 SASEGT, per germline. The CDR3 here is CASTSSTGLSNQPQHF. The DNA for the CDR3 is TGTGCCAGCACCTCCTCAACAGGGTTAAGCAATCAGCCCCAGCATTTT.

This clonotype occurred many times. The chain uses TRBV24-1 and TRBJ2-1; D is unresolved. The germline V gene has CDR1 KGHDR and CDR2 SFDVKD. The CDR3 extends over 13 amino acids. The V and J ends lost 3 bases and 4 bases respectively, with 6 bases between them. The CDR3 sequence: CATSDTSYNEQFF. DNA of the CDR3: TGTGCCACCAGTGATACAAGTTACAATGAGCAGTTCTTC.

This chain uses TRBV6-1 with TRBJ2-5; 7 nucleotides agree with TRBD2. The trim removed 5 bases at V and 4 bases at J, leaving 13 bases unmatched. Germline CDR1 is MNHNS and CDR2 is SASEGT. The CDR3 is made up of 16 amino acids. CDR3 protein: CASSPITVGGGETQYF. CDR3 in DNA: TGTGCCAGCAGTCCGATCACCGTGGGGGGGGGAGAGACCCAGTACTTC.

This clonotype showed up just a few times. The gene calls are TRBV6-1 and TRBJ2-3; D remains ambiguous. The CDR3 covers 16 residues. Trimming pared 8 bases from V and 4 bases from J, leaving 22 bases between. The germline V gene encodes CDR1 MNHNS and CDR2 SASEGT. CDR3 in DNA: TGTGCCAGCCGCCCGGATCCCGTTCACCCCGCAGATACGCAGTATTTT. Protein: CASRPDPVHPADTQYF.

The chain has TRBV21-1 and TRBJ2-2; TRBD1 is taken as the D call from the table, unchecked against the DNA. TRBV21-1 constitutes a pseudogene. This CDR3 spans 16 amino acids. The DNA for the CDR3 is TGTGCCAGCAGCAAAGGCCCAGGACGGAACACCGGGGAGCTGTTTTTT. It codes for CASSKGPGRNTGELFF.

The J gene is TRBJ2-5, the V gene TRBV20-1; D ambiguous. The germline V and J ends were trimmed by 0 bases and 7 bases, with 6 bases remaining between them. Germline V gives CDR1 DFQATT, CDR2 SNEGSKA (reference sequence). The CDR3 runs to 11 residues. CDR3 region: CSAREDGTQYF. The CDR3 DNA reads TGCAGTGCTAGAGAGGATGGGACCCAGTACTTC.